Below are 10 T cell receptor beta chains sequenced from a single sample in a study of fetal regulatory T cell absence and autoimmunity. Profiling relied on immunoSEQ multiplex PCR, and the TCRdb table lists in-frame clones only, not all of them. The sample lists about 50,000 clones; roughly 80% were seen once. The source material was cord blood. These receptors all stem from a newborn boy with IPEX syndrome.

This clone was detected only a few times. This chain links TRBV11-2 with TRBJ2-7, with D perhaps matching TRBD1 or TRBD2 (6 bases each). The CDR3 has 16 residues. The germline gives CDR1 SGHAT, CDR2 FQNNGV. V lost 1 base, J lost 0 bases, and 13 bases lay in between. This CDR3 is CASSLGGASSSYEQYF. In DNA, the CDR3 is TGTGCCAGCAGCTTAGGGGGGGCTTCTAGCTCCTACGAGCAGTACTTC.

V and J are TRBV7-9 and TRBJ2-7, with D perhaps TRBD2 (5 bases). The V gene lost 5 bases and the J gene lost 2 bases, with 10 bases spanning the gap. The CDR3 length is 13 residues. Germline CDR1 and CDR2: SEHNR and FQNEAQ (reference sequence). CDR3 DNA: TGTGCCAGCAGCGTCGGACTTACCTACGAGCAGTACTTC. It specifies CASSVGLTYEQYF. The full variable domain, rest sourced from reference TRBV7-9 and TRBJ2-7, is DTGVSQNPRHKITKRGQNVTFRCDPISEHNRLYWYRQTLGQGPEFLTYFQNEAQLEKSRLLSDRFSAERPKGSFSTLEIQRTEQGDSAMYLCASSVGLTYEQYFGPGTRLTVT.

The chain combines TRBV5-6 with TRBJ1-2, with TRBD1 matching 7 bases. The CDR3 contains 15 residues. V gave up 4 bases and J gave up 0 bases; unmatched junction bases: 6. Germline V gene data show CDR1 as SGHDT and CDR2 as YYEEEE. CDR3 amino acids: CASSPDRSANYGYTF. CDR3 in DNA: TGTGCCAGCAGCCCGGACAGGTCTGCTAACTATGGCTACACCTTC.

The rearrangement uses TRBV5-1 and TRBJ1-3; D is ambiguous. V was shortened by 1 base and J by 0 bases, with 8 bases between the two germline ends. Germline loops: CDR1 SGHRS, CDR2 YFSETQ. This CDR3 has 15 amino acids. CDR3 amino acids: CASSLTDSSGNTIYF. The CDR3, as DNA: TGCGCCAGCAGCTTGACGGATTCCTCTGGAAACACCATATATTTT.

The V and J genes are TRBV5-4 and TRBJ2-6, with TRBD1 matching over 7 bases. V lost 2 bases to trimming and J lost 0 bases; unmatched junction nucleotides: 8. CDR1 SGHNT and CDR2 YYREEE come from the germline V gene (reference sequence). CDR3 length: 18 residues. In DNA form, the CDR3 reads TGTGCCAGCAGCTTCCGGGTGGGACAGATCTCTGGGGCCAACGTCCTGACTTTC. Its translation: CASSFRVGQISGANVLTF.

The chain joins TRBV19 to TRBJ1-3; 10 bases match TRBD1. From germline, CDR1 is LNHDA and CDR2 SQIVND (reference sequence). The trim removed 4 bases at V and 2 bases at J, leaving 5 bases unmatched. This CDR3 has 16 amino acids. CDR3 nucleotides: TGTGCCAGTAGTAGCCAAGACAGGGGGCCTGGAAACACCATATATTTT. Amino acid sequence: CASSSQDRGPGNTIYF.

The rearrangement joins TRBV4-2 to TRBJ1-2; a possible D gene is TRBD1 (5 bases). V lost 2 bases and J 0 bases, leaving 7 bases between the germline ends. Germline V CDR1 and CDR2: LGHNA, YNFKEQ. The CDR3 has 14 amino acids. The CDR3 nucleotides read TGTGCCAGCAGCCAATCAGGGTCTAACTATGGCTACACCTTC. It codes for CASSQSGSNYGYTF.

As DNA, the CDR3 is TGTGCCAGCAGCTTATCAGGGATGGGGTACGAGCAGTACTTC. The encoded protein is CASSLSGMGYEQYF. The rearrangement uses TRBV7-6 and TRBJ2-7; maybe TRBD1 (5 bases). Germline V lookup: CDR1 SGHVS, CDR2 FNYEAQ. The CDR3 is 14 residues long. Trimming stripped 2 bases from V and 4 bases from J, with 12 bases between.

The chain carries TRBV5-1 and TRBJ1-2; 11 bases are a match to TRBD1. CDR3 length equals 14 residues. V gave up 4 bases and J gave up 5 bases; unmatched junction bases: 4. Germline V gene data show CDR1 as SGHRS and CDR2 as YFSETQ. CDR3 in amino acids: CASSKDRGLYGYTF. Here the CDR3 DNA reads TGCGCCAGCAGCAAGGACAGGGGGCTGTATGGCTACACCTTC.

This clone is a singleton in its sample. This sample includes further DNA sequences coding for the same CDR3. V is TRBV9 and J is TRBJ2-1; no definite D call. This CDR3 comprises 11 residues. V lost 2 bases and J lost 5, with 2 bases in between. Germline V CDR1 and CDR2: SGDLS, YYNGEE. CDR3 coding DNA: TGTGCCAGCAGCGTCGACAATGAGCAGTTCTTC. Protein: CASSVDNEQFF.